The rows below give T cell receptor beta chains drawn from one sample of a study of cytomegalovirus exposure and HLA in healthy donors. The method was immunoSEQ multiplex PCR; TCRdb's version includes in-frame clones alone and lacks a portion of them. The sample carries about 120,000 clones, 7% to 9.5% recorded once. Sequenced: PBMCs. The receptors were gathered from a woman in her thirties or forties in good health and CMV-seropositive. The CDR3 runs from the conserved cysteine through the conserved F or W. D genes are given only for firm matches. Clone size, where shown, is once, few, many, or a class for clones that have expanded.

j_call d_call v_call clone_size cdr3_aa cdr3_nt
TRBJ2-1 TRBD1 TRBV18 - CASSPPRVGQGANEQFF TGTGCCAGCTCACCCCCCCGCGTGGGCCAGGGGGCGAATGAGCAGTTCTTC
TRBJ1-1 - TRBV25-1 few CASSALYTEAFF TGTGCCAGCAGTGCACTTTACACTGAAGCTTTCTTT
TRBJ1-2 TRBD1 TRBV27 - CASSPQTGGVLMNGYTF TGTGCCAGCAGTCCCCAGACAGGGGGTGTACTAATGAATGGCTACACCTTC
TRBJ2-5 TRBD2 TRBV6-5 few CASSSHRGGQETQYF TGTGCCAGCAGTTCCCATCGGGGGGGCCAGGAGACCCAGTACTTC
TRBJ2-1 TRBD2 TRBV19 few CASSIGGAGGPYEQFF TGTGCCAGTAGTATAGGAGGAGCGGGGGGGCCGTATGAGCAGTTCTTC
TRBJ2-3 - TRBV6-4 - CASSDRASTDTQYF TGTGCCAGCAGTGACAGAGCTAGCACAGATACGCAGTATTTT
TRBJ2-3 TRBD2 TRBV7-2 - CASRSRGGLAVLDTQYF TGTGCCAGCAGGTCTCGGGGGGGACTAGCGGTGTTGGATACGCAGTATTTT
TRBJ2-3 - TRBV10-3 few CAISELPPEFTDTQYF TGTGCCATCAGTGAGTTGCCCCCAGAATTCACAGATACGCAGTATTTT
TRBJ2-3 TRBD2 TRBV30 few CAGLASTRDTQYF TGTGCCGGACTAGCGTCAACGAGGGATACGCAGTATTTT
TRBJ2-7 TRBD1 TRBV15 few CATSRDRGESYEQYF TGTGCCACCAGCAGGGACAGGGGCGAGAGCTACGAGCAGTACTTC
TRBJ1-5 - TRBV6-1 few CASSGEGQGNQPQHF TGTGCCAGCAGTGGAGAGGGACAAGGCAATCAGCCCCAGCATTTT
TRBJ1-1 TRBD1 TRBV5-6 - CASSRDRGSTEAFF TGTGCCAGCAGCCGAGACAGGGGATCCACTGAAGCTTTCTTT
TRBJ1-2 TRBD1 TRBV5-1 - CASSLDRGNGYTF TGCGCCAGCAGCTTGGACAGGGGTAATGGCTACACCTTC
TRBJ2-7 TRBD2 TRBV19 - CASSIRTRGYEQYF TGTGCCAGTAGTATAAGGACTAGGGGCTACGAGCAGTACTTC
TRBJ1-2 TRBD1 TRBV6-5 - CASSSRQGRGYTF TGTGCCAGCAGTTCGAGACAGGGACGTGGCTACACCTTC
TRBJ2-3 - TRBV9 few CASSGLTGESTDTQYF TGTGCCAGCAGCGGACTCACGGGGGAGAGCACAGATACGCAGTATTTT